This TCR beta chain was sequenced during a study of blood T cell repertoires in COVID-19. Study-wide background: Italy, Spain and the United States were the sources of the convalescent and acute COVID-19 samples. In each case, the material was cDNA or gDNA derived from T cells, B-cell-depleted T cells, or PBMCs.

As originally analysed: Nucleated cell counts were estimated from reference gene primer amplification. TCRdb's copy holds only in-frame clones and misses some; the assay was immunoSEQ multiplex PCR. The D gene and trimming were derived from the DNA, and the V and J assignments and clone size from that table. Of 150,000 to 200,000 clones in the sample, 88% were seen once. Sequencing used peripheral blood. The clonotype was recovered from a man between 65 and 79 years old with active or convalescent COVID-19.

The CDR3 spells CASSFHLAGDHNEQFF. The CDR3 nucleotides read TGTGCCAGCAGTTTTCACTTGGCGGGAGACCACAATGAGCAGTTCTTC. The rearrangement links TRBV28 to TRBJ2-1; 7 positions agree with TRBD2. This CDR3 contains 16 residues. Germline CDR1 MDHEN, CDR2 SYDVKM. J gave up 5 bases and V 3 bases, and 10 bases lay outside the gene matches.